This T cell receptor (beta chain) was observed in a study of regulatory T cells in long-lasting Graves disease. This CDR3 is 19 amino acids long. In germline, CDR1 is SGHAT, CDR2 FQNNGV. Trimming removed 4 bases from V and 3 bases from J; junction bases left unmatched: 15. Time point described: newly diagnosed GD, antithyroid drugs for less than 3 months. From PBMCs, RNA was extracted and then used to make the TCR library. At least ten counts were recorded for this clonotype. Construction of TCR beta libraries relied on iRepertoire HTBI primers and on Arm-PCR targeting CDR3 regions. One entry per CDR3 protein results from TCRdb running MiXCR on the multiplex PCR reads. The table has 400,000 to 500,000 distinct CDR3 sequences, 12% to 15% seen once. Another study also made use of these data, one on T cells in Graves' hyperthyroidism and ophthalmopathy.

The chain has TRBV11-2 and TRBJ2-5; 12 positions match TRBD1. Source: peripheral blood mononuclear cells (PBMCs), taken at new diagnosis, from a patient treated with antithyroid drugs. This clonotype was obtained from a woman in her forties or fifties with Graves disease. The CDR3 loop reads CASSSAGGDRGLGEETQYF. Written as DNA, the CDR3 is TGTGCCAGCAGCTCAGCGGGGGGGGACAGGGGGCTCGGTGAAGAGACCCAGTACTTC. Full variable domain (outside the CDR3, taken from reference TRBV11-2 and TRBJ2-5): EAGVAQSPRYKIIEKRQSVAFWCNPISGHATLYWYQQILGQGPKLLIQFQNNGVVDDSQLPKDRFSAERLKGVDSTLKIQPAKLEDSAVYLCASSSAGGDRGLGEETQYFGPGTRLLVL.